This record looks at one T cell receptor (beta chain) sequence and its context. Here immunoSEQ multiplex PCR was the method, and the copy in TCRdb shows in-frame clones only, minus some. Altogether about 28,000 clones are present, approximately 83% being singletons, with the ten largest covering under 13%. This entry is derived from a study of blood T cell dynamics during melanoma immunotherapy. On the study more broadly: Patients with metastatic melanoma got pembrolizumab or nivolumab-ipilimumab as first-line care.

V was clipped by 2 bases and J by 5 bases, with 18 bases between them. The V gene's germline CDR1 is MNHEY and CDR2 SVGAGI. The CDR3 has 16 amino acids. Specified time point: week 3, after first cycle of checkpoint inhibitor. Patients had no prior systemic cancer treatment, immunosuppressants or other active cancers. The source material was blood, sampled from a patient treated with checkpoint blockade. This chain uses TRBV6-5 with TRBJ2-5; unclear D gene. The clonotype comes from a human donor with melanoma. The CDR3 protein is CASSYGLGVGLETQYF. DNA of the CDR3: TGTGCCAGCAGTTACGGGCTGGGCGTCGGGCTGGAGACCCAGTACTTC.